A single T cell receptor beta chain is shown here with its context. Its antigen is still unknown. Different DNA sequences within this sample yield the same CDR3. Each cell subset's genomic DNA was divided evenly among several immunoSEQ plates. Only in-frame clones appear in the TCRdb table, and some are missing; sequencing was by immunoSEQ multiplex PCR. The sample has millions of clones; 85% to 95% are singletons. These data come from a study of shared clonotypes between healthy human individuals. Study-wide findings and caveats: Estimated richness was generally greater in naive than memory subsets.

The germline V gene has CDR1 KGHSH and CDR2 LQKENI. The CDR3 is made up of 14 amino acids. V lost 3 bases and J lost 4; bases outside the gene matches: 4. Sequenced input: naive CD4+ T cells from PBMCs. As for subset: CD45RA+ positively selected. The V gene is TRBV18, the J gene TRBJ2-7, with 9 bases identical to TRBD1. This TCR was sampled from a man in his late teens or twenties in good health. Some clones in this sample may be carry-over from other donors' samples. The CDR3 sequence is CASSPPGQGYEQYF. The CDR3 DNA reads as TGTGCCAGCTCACCTCCGGGACAGGGTTACGAGCAGTACTTC.